The rows below give T cell receptor beta chains drawn from one sample of a study of blood T cell repertoires in COVID-19. Some clones are missing from TCRdb's copy, which holds only in-frame ones; the method was immunoSEQ multiplex PCR. This sample has over 150,000 clones, with roughly 80% found just once. Sequenced input: peripheral blood. All receptors derive from a young man with active or convalescent COVID-19. Each CDR3 is given without its conserved first and last residue.

14	TRBV15	TRBJ2-3	ATSRRQGSSTDTQY
11	TRBV7-9	TRBJ2-2	ASSRGNTGELF
13	TRBV28	TRBJ2-7	ASSFLTIPAYEQY
13	TRBV10-3	TRBJ1-5	AISESGTEHQPQH
14	TRBV7-9	TRBJ1-2	ASSLEGQRANYGYT
11	TRBV7-6	TRBJ1-5	ASSPAGGQPQH
10	TRBV6-2/TRBV6-3	TRBJ2-7	ASSDRPYEQY
14	TRBV11-2	TRBJ2-7	ASTPPGPGGWNEQY
16	TRBV3-1/TRBV3-2	TRBJ2-1	ASSQRNVAGSSYNEQF
14	TRBV5-1	TRBJ2-2	ASSLGPVTNTGELF
12	TRBV19	TRBJ1-4	ASSPDRTNEKLF
9	TRBV19	TRBJ2-2	ASARGGELF
13	TRBV11-1	TRBJ1-1	ASSSSGQSNTEAF
17	TRBV9	TRBJ1-4	ASSVHWDRVQSTNEKLF
12	TRBV7-3	TRBJ2-7	ASSSNAGSYEQY
14	TRBV9	TRBJ1-2	ASSVDGQGSIDGYT
13	TRBV5-4	TRBJ1-3	ASSRGDREGNTIY
14	TRBV7-9	TRBJ2-2	ASSSTSGGITGELF
11	TRBV10-2	TRBJ1-1	ASSGSANTEAF
10	TRBV9	TRBJ1-1	ASSGPSHEAF
13	TRBV18	TRBJ1-3	ASSPTVDAGNTIY
10	TRBV5-1	TRBJ2-3	ASYVATDTQY
16	TRBV2	TRBJ2-1	ASSGAGTSGRDYNEQF
13	TRBV24-1	TRBJ2-7	ATSDPSGSINEQY
13	TRBV11-3	TRBJ2-5	ASSRGQGLGETQY
13	TRBV6-2/TRBV6-3	TRBJ1-1	ASSSRVAMNTEAF
14	TRBV18	TRBJ1-2	ASSPVTGGSIRGYT
16	TRBV28	TRBJ1-5	ASGSPRAVKMSNQPQH
14	TRBV2	TRBJ1-3	ASSEGWPRSGNTIY
14	TRBV14	TRBJ2-2	ASSQEGLAGTGELF
12	TRBV28	TRBJ1-6	ASTPGGGNSPLH
11	TRBV6-5	TRBJ1-2	ASSYSSHYGYT
10	TRBV19	TRBJ2-7	ASSLRGNEQY
11	TRBV7-2	TRBJ2-3	ASSLASGDTQY
12	TRBV6-6	TRBJ1-2	ASSYLGQGDGYT
17	TRBV5-4	TRBJ2-5	ASSLRGGAGGIDQETQY
12	TRBV6-5	TRBJ2-7	ASRSSRGPDEQY
11	TRBV7-9	TRBJ1-2	ASSLASGGGYT
11	TRBV3-1/TRBV3-2	TRBJ2-1	ASSQRVGNEQF
15	TRBV15	TRBJ2-1	ATSRVPDLAGINEQF
11	TRBV5-6	TRBJ1-2	ASSLVRAYGYT